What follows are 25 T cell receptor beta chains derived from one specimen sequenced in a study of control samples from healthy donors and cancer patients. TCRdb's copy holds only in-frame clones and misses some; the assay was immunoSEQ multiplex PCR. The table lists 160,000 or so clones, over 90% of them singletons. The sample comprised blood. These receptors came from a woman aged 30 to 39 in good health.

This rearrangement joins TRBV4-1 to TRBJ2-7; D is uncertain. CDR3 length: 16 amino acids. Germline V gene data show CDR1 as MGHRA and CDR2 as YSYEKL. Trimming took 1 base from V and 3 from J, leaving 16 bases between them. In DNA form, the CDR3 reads TGCGCCAGCAGCCAAGTCGGACGATCGAAAGTCTACGAGCAGTACTTC. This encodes CASSQVGRSKVYEQYF.

For the CDR3, the DNA is TGTGCCAGCAGCTCCTTTCCTGGAAACACCATATATTTT. Protein sequence: CASSSFPGNTIYF. The chain combines TRBV5-6 with TRBJ1-3; no firm D call. The CDR3 runs to 13 residues. The V gene lost 3 bases and the J gene lost 2 bases, with 6 bases spanning the gap. Germline CDR1 and CDR2: SGHDT and YYEEEE.

The CDR3 DNA follows: TGTGCCAGCAGACGGAGAGGGGCAAATAGCAATCAGCCCCAGCATTTT. Translation gives CASRRRGANSNQPQHF. The chain joins TRBV28 to TRBJ1-5; TRBD1 is a possible D gene (5 bases). The V and J ends lost 6 bases and 0 bases respectively, with 15 bases between them. There are 16 residues in the CDR3. Germline V gene data show CDR1 as MDHEN and CDR2 as SYDVKM.

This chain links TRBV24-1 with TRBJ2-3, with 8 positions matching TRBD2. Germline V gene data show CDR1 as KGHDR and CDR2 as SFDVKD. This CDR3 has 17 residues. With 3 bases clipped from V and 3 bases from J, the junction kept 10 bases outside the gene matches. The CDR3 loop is CATSDPRGSGKTDTQYF. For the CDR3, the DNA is TGTGCCACCAGTGATCCGCGCGGTAGCGGGAAGACAGATACGCAGTATTTT.

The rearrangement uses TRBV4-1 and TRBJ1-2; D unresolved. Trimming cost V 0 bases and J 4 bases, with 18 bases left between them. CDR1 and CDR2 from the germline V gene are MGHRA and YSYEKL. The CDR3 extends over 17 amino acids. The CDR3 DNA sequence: TGCGCCAGCAGCCAAGACCCCAGGAGCTCCATATCCTATGGCTACACCTTC. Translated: CASSQDPRSSISYGYTF.

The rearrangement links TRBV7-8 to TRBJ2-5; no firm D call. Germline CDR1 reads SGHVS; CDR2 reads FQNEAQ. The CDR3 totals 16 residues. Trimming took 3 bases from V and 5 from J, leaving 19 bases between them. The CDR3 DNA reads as TGTGCCAGCAGCTTGCAATCGTTGGAGATTGGGGAGACCCAGTACTTC. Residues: CASSLQSLEIGETQYF.

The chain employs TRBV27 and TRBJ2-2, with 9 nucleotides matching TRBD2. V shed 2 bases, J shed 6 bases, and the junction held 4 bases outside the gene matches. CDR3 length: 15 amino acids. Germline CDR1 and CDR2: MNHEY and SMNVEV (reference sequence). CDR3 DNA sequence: TGTGCCAGCAGTTTAGCGGGGGGGCGGTCCGGGGAGCTGTTTTTT. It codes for CASSLAGGRSGELFF.

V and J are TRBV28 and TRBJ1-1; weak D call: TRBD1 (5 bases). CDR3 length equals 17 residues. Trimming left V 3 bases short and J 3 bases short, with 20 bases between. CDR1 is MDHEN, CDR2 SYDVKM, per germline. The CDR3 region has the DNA TGTGCCAGCAGTTTTGGGCAGGGCCGGAAAATCTACACTGAAGCTTTCTTT. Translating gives CASSFGQGRKIYTEAFF.

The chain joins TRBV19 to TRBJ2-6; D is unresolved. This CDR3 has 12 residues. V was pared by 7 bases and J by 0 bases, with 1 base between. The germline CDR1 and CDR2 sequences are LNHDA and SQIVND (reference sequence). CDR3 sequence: CASTSGANVLTF. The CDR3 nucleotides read TGTGCCAGTACCTCTGGGGCCAACGTCCTGACTTTC.

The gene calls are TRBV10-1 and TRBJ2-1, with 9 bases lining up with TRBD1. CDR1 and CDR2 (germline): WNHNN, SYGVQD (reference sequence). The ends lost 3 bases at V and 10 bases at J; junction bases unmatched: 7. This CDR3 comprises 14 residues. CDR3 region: CASSDADRGWEQFF. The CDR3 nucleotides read TGCGCCAGCAGTGATGCGGACAGGGGTTGGGAGCAGTTCTTC.

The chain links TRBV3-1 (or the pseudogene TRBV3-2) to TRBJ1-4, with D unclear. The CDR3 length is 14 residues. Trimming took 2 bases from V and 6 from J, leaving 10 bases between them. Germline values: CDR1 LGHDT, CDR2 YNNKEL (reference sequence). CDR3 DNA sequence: TGTGCCAGCAGCCAACGCGGTCGCGATGAAAAACTGTTTTTT. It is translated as CASSQRGRDEKLFF.

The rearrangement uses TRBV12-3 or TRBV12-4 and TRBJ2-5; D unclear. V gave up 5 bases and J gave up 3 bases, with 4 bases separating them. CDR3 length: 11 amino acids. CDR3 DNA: TGTGCCAGCAGTCCTGAAGAGACCCAGTACTTC. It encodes CASSPEETQYF.

The DNA of the CDR3 is TGTGCCACCAGCAGCCTCGGGGGGGCCATCAATCAGCCCCAGCATTTT. Its translation: CATSSLGGAINQPQHF. The gene calls are TRBV15 and TRBJ1-5; D possibly corresponds to TRBD1 (6 bases). Trimming pared 3 bases from V and 3 bases from J, leaving 15 bases between. Germline lookup yields CDR1 LNHNV and CDR2 YYDKDF (reference sequence). The CDR3 has 16 residues.

CDR3 amino acids: CASSMFRSNTEAFF. The DNA for the CDR3 is TGTGCCAGTAGTATGTTCAGGTCGAACACTGAAGCTTTCTTT. The chain carries TRBV19 and TRBJ1-1; D unresolved. Trimming cost V 3 bases and J 1 base, with 9 bases left between them. This CDR3 region has 14 residues. CDR1 LNHDA and CDR2 SQIVND come from the germline V gene (reference sequence).

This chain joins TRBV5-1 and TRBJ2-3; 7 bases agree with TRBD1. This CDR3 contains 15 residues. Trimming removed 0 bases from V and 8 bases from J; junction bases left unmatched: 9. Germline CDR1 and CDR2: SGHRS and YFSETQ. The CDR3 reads CASSLGTGSISTQYF. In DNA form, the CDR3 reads TGCGCCAGCAGCTTGGGGACAGGATCGATAAGTACGCAGTATTTT.

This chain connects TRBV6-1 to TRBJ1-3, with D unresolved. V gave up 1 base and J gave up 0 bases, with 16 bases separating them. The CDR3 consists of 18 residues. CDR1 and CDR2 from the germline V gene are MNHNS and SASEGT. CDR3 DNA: TGTGCCAGCAGTGAAGTATATAGGCGGGCACGCTCTGGAAACACCATATATTTT. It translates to CASSEVYRRARSGNTIYF.

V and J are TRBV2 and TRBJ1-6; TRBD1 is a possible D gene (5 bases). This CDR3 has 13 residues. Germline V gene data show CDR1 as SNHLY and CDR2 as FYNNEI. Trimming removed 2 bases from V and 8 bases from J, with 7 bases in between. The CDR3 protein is CASSETRDSPLHF. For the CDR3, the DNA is TGTGCCAGCAGTGAAACCAGGGATTCACCCCTCCACTTT.

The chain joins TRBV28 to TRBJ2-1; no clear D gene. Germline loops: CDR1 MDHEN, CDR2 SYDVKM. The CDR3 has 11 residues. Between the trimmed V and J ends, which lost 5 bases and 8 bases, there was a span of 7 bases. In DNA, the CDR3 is TGTGCCAGCAGTCCTTCCCATGAGCAGTTCTTC. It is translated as CASSPSHEQFF.

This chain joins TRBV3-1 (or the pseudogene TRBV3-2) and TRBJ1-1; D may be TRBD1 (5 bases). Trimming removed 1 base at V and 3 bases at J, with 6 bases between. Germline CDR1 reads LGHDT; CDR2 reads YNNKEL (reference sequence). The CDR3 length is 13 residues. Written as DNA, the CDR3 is TGTGCCAGCAGCCAAGTGGGGGACACTGAAGCTTTCTTT. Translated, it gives CASSQVGDTEAFF.

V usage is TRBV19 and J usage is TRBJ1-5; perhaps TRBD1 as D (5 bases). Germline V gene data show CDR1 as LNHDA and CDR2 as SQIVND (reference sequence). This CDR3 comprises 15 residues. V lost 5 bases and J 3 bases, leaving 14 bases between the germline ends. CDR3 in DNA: TGTGCCAGTAGTTCCGGGACCGTCGACAATCAGCCCCAGCATTTT. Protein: CASSSGTVDNQPQHF.

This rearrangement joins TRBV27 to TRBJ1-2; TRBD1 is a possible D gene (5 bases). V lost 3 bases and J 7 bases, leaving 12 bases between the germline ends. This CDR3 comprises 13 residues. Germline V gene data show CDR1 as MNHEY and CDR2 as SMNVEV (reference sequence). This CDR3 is CASSFSGNRGYTF. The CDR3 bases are TGTGCCAGCAGTTTTTCAGGGAATCGTGGCTACACCTTC.

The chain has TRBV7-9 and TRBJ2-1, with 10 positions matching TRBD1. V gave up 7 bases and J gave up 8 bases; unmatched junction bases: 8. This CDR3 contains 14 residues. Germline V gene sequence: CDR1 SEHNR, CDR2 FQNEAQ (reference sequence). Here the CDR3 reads CASIPGQGLHEQFF. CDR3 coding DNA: TGTGCCAGCATCCCGGGACAGGGGCTCCATGAGCAGTTCTTC. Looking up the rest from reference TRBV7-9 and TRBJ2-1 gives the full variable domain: DTGVSQNPRHKITKRGQNVTFRCDPISEHNRLYWYRQTLGQGPEFLTYFQNEAQLEKSRLLSDRFSAERPKGSFSTLEIQRTEQGDSAMYLCASIPGQGLHEQFFGPGTRLTVL.

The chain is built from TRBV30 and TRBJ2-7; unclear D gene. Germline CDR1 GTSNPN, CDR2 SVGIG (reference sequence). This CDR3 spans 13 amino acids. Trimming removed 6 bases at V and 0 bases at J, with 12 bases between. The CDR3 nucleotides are TGTGCCTGCTTAGGGAAGAACTCCTACGAGCAGTACTTC. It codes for CACLGKNSYEQYF.

CDR3 residues: CAWSTGTKNTEAFF. In DNA form, the CDR3 reads TGTGCCTGGAGTACCGGGACAAAGAACACTGAAGCTTTCTTT. V is TRBV30 and J is TRBJ1-1; TRBD1 is a possible D gene (6 bases). The germline V gene has CDR1 GTSNPN and CDR2 SVGIG (reference sequence). V lost 2 bases and J 1 base, leaving 11 bases between the germline ends. The CDR3 contains 14 residues.

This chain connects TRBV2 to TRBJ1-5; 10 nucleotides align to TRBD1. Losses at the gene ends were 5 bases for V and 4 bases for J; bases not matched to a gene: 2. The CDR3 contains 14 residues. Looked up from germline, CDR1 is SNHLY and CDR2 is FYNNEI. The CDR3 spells CASSMDRGNQPQHF. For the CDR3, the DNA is TGTGCCAGCAGTATGGACAGGGGGAATCAGCCCCAGCATTTT.